A selection of T cell receptor beta chains follows, all from one sample in a study of blood T cell repertoires in COVID-19. Profiled with immunoSEQ multiplex PCR; TCRdb holds only in-frame clones, not every one. The profile shows nearly 300,000 clones, roughly 84% of them singletons. Sequencing was carried out using peripheral blood. These receptors came from a human donor with COVID-19, enrolled during active disease. The donor label of this sample is uncertain. Both conserved end residues are part of each CDR3. For some rows the clone size is stated as once, few or many, or as a class when expanded; others skip it.

J: TRBJ1-1; size: once; V: TRBV18; CDR3: CASSWEGNTEAFF
J: TRBJ2-3; size: -; V: TRBV9; CDR3: CASSFRTSAQTDTQYF
J: TRBJ2-3; size: -; V: TRBV11-2; CDR3: CASGRAGGDTQYF
J: TRBJ1-5; size: -; V: TRBV6-2/TRBV6-3; CDR3: CASSSLQGAGQPQHF
J: TRBJ2-3; size: -; V: TRBV11-3; CDR3: CASSLAAGAGADTQYF
J: TRBJ2-3; size: -; V: TRBV9; CDR3: CASSVVGDRGTQYF
J: TRBJ2-7; size: -; V: TRBV19; CDR3: CASSLGLAPTYEQYF
J: TRBJ2-1; size: -; V: TRBV29-1; CDR3: CSVDPPGLAGVSSYNEQFF
J: TRBJ2-5; size: -; V: TRBV19; CDR3: CASSDLRGETQYF
J: TRBJ1-4; size: -; V: TRBV5-1; CDR3: CASSLSRGQTNEKLFF
J: TRBJ2-2; size: -; V: TRBV28; CDR3: CASSLFRGRRKEHGELFF
J: TRBJ1-5; size: -; V: TRBV11-3; CDR3: CASSFGYGTVRDQPQHF
J: TRBJ1-1; size: -; V: TRBV9; CDR3: CASSGTGLGNTEAFF
J: TRBJ2-5; size: -; V: TRBV15; CDR3: CATSRALATSGSETQYF
J: TRBJ2-3; size: -; V: TRBV2; CDR3: CASSGMGDTQYF
J: TRBJ1-3; size: -; V: TRBV11-3; CDR3: CASSSNRDSSGNTIYF
J: TRBJ1-1; size: -; V: TRBV27; CDR3: CASIGGATEAFF
J: TRBJ1-2; size: -; V: TRBV6-5; CDR3: CANAVTGNGGYTF
J: TRBJ2-2; size: -; V: TRBV27; CDR3: CASSLSGGLAGGGELFF
J: TRBJ2-1; size: -; V: TRBV28; CDR3: CASSLWAGSSYNEQFF
J: TRBJ2-1; size: -; V: TRBV15; CDR3: CATSRDPGEGNEQFF
J: TRBJ1-5; size: -; V: TRBV19; CDR3: CASSQRGGLNQPQHF
J: TRBJ1-1; size: -; V: TRBV28; CDR3: CASSIATARRAEAFF
J: TRBJ2-5; size: few; V: TRBV9; CDR3: CASSVDYRVRQETQYF
J: TRBJ2-2; size: -; V: TRBV24-1; CDR3: CATTGTGGNGELFF
J: TRBJ1-2; size: once; V: TRBV7-6; CDR3: CASSLGRDPSYGYTF
J: TRBJ2-7; size: -; V: TRBV18; CDR3: CASSPPLVRGGGEYF
J: TRBJ1-2; size: -; V: TRBV24-1; CDR3: CATSGGPNYGYTF
J: TRBJ1-2; size: -; V: TRBV29-1; CDR3: CSVGGQGNGYTF
J: TRBJ2-1; size: -; V: TRBV20-1; CDR3: CSASIAGSYNEQFF
J: TRBJ1-3; size: few; V: TRBV11-2; CDR3: CASSLFAGRNTIYF
J: TRBJ1-2; size: -; V: TRBV30; CDR3: CAWNKNPTGTGFVENYGYTF
J: TRBJ1-2; size: few; V: TRBV11-2; CDR3: CASSLDRDRAGGYTF
J: TRBJ2-7; size: -; V: TRBV5-1; CDR3: CASSLVLADSYEQYF
J: TRBJ1-1; size: -; V: TRBV28; CDR3: CASSPPSTEAFF
J: TRBJ2-7; size: -; V: TRBV3-1/TRBV3-2; CDR3: CASSQEGLAGDSSYEQYF
J: TRBJ1-3; size: -; V: TRBV28; CDR3: CASSPPRGTAGNTIYF
J: TRBJ1-1; size: -; V: TRBV3-1/TRBV3-2; CDR3: CASSQDDRFRTEAFF
J: TRBJ1-2; size: once; V: TRBV5-6; CDR3: CASSLSQGYDRGHGYGYTF
J: TRBJ2-7; size: -; V: TRBV13; CDR3: CASGGGGRSEQYF
J: TRBJ1-4; size: -; V: TRBV28; CDR3: CASRETNEKLFF
J: TRBJ1-1; size: -; V: TRBV5-1; CDR3: CASRLSQGRNTEAFF
J: TRBJ2-7; size: few; V: TRBV12-3/TRBV12-4; CDR3: CASRTSGIYEQYF
J: TRBJ2-3; size: -; V: TRBV7-2; CDR3: CASHRGVGSTDTQYF
J: TRBJ2-7; size: -; V: TRBV7-9; CDR3: CASSSPFLTGGYEQYF